Presented here are 20 T cell receptor beta chains from one specimen sequenced in a study of cytomegalovirus exposure and HLA in healthy donors (dated by TCRdb to about 2017). The receptor library was made with the immunoSEQ multiplex PCR assay. Not all clones reach the TCRdb copy of this immuneACCESS table, which keeps in-frame sequences only. Checked studies attribute under half of the gap to unresolved V genes and leave the rest unexplained. This sample holds about 74,000 clones; less than 95% were observed only once. Jointly, the top ten make up approximately 2.1% of the sample. The sequencing sample was made of PBMCs. The receptors here all came from a woman aged 18-30 years in good health and CMV-seropositive.

The chain links TRBV7-2 to TRBJ1-2, with 9 bases aligning to TRBD1. CDR1 SGHTA and CDR2 FQGNSA come from the germline V gene. The CDR3 covers 15 residues. V gave up 0 bases and J gave up 4 bases; unmatched junction bases: 3. The CDR3 nucleotides read TGTGCCAGCAGCTTAGCAACAGGGGGCGTCTATGGCTACACCTTC. Protein: CASSLATGGVYGYTF.

The V and J genes are TRBV27 and TRBJ2-4; D might be TRBD2 (5 bases). Trimming pared 3 bases from V and 2 bases from J, leaving 8 bases between. Looked up from germline, CDR1 is MNHEY and CDR2 is SMNVEV (reference sequence). The CDR3 covers 14 residues. CDR3 sequence (DNA): TGTGCCAGCAGTTTCGGGGATCCCAAAAACATTCAGTACTTC. Protein: CASSFGDPKNIQYF.

The gene calls are TRBV30 and TRBJ2-2; D gene ambiguous. The CDR3 contains 14 residues. V dropped 3 bases and J dropped 7 bases, with 15 bases sitting between them. Germline CDR1 GTSNPN, CDR2 SVGIG (reference sequence). CDR3 sequence: CAWRLALRGGELFF. The CDR3, as DNA: TGTGCCTGGAGACTCGCGTTGCGCGGCGGGGAGCTGTTTTTT. The whole variable domain, remainder taken from reference TRBV30 and TRBJ2-2, is SQTIHQWPATLVQPVGSPLSLECTVEGTSNPNLYWYRQAAGRGLQLLFYSVGIGQISSEVPQNLSASRPQDRQFILSSKKLLLSDSGFYLCAWRLALRGGELFFGEGSRLTVL.

The J gene is TRBJ2-5, the V gene TRBV19; D remains unclear. The CDR3 loop spans 12 amino acids. Germline-derived CDR1 and CDR2 are LNHDA and SQIVND (reference sequence). The V end was cut by 5 bases, the J end by 2 bases, with 6 bases between. As DNA, the CDR3 is TGTGCCAGTAGTCAACAGCAAGAGACCCAGTACTTC. Its protein product is CASSQQQETQYF.

J is TRBJ2-2 and V is TRBV7-2; TRBD1 might be the D (6 bases). Germline CDR1 reads SGHTA; CDR2 reads FQGNSA. This CDR3 is 16 amino acids long. V was clipped by 1 base and J by 4 bases, with 13 bases between them. CDR3 loop: CASSLGWQGITGELFF. The CDR3 DNA sequence: TGTGCCAGCAGCTTAGGATGGCAGGGGATCACCGGGGAGCTGTTTTTT.

J is TRBJ2-6 and V is TRBV30, with 12 bases identical to TRBD1. This CDR3 is 15 amino acids long. Germline V gene data show CDR1 as GTSNPN and CDR2 as SVGIG (reference sequence). The junction had 3 bases not matched to a gene; V was cut back by 2 bases and J by 7 bases. CDR3 protein: CAWSKGTGGANVLTF. The CDR3 nucleotides read TGTGCCTGGAGTAAGGGGACAGGGGGCGCCAACGTCCTGACTTTC.

The V gene is TRBV2, the J gene TRBJ2-3; D not resolved. The CDR3 contains 16 residues. V was trimmed by 1 base and J by 5 bases, leaving 16 bases between them. Germline V gene sequence: CDR1 SNHLY, CDR2 FYNNEI. The CDR3 nucleotides read TGTGCCAGCAGTGAAGGCCGTGGTCGCCGGGTAGATACGCAGTATTTT. Amino acids: CASSEGRGRRVDTQYF. Drawing the rest from reference TRBV2 and TRBJ2-3, the complete variable domain is EPEVTQTPSHQVTQMGQEVILRCVPISNHLYFYWYRQILGQKVEFLVSFYNNEISEKSEIFDDQFSVERPDGSNFTLKIRSTKLEDSAMYFCASSEGRGRRVDTQYFGPGTRLTVL.

The V call is TRBV4-2, the J call TRBJ1-1; TRBD1 matches 7 bases. Per germline, CDR1 LGHNA and CDR2 YNFKEQ. V lost 0 bases to trimming and J lost 3 bases; unmatched junction nucleotides: 4. The CDR3 has 15 amino acids. CDR3 sequence: CASSQDQGGYTEAFF. CDR3 coding DNA: TGTGCCAGCAGCCAAGATCAAGGGGGCTACACTGAAGCTTTCTTT.

This clone has only one observation. V gene TRBV29-1 combines with J gene TRBJ1-5; D remains unclear. The V gene's germline CDR1 is SQVTM and CDR2 ANQGSEA. The V end lost 6 bases, the J end lost 6 bases, and 15 bases lay between the germline ends. This CDR3 has 13 residues. The CDR3 sequence: CSVLSQMGQPQHF. CDR3 nucleotides: TGCAGCGTACTATCGCAAATGGGTCAGCCCCAGCATTTT.

The genes are TRBV5-4 and TRBJ1-2; a possible D gene is TRBD1 (5 bases). V was cut by 3 bases and J by 6 bases, with 12 bases left in between. This CDR3 spans 13 amino acids. Germline V gene data show CDR1 as SGHNT and CDR2 as YYREEE (reference sequence). The chain's CDR3 is CASSSKGKNGYTF. CDR3 sequence (DNA): TGTGCCAGCAGCTCTAAGGGGAAGAATGGCTACACCTTC.

The chain joins TRBV5-1 to TRBJ1-1; 7 positions match TRBD1. With V trimmed by 6 bases and J by 1 base, 3 bases remained unmatched. In germline, CDR1 is SGHRS, CDR2 YFSETQ. The CDR3 runs 13 residues. The CDR3 here is CASKRQGNTEAFF. The CDR3 region has the DNA TGCGCCAGCAAACGACAGGGGAACACTGAAGCTTTCTTT.

The sample holds one count of this clone. The chain recombines TRBV5-6 with TRBJ2-7; TRBD1 might be the D (6 bases). Trimming stripped 3 bases from V and 3 bases from J, with 22 bases between. Germline V lookup: CDR1 SGHDT, CDR2 YYEEEE. The CDR3 sequence is 17 residues long. The CDR3 DNA follows: TGTGCCAGCAGCTCCCTAGTTGTTGTGACAGGCTTCTACGAGCAGTACTTC. It is translated as CASSSLVVVTGFYEQYF.

The rearrangement links TRBV5-4 to TRBJ2-7, with D unclear. Germline loops: CDR1 SGHNT, CDR2 YYREEE (reference sequence). Trimming took 0 bases from V and 1 from J, leaving 5 bases between them. This CDR3 has 13 amino acids. The CDR3 coding sequence is TGTGCCAGCAGCTTGGACATTTCCTACGAGCAGTACTTC. Protein sequence: CASSLDISYEQYF. The complete variable domain, with remaining parts taken from reference TRBV5-4 and TRBJ2-7, reads ETGVTQSPTHLIKTRGQQVTLRCSSQSGHNTVSWYQQALGQGPQFIFQYYREEENGRGNFPPRFSGLQFPNYSSELNVNALELDDSALYLCASSLDISYEQYFGPGTRLTVT.

The table lists this clone with a count of one. The chain is built from TRBV6-1 and TRBJ2-7; 8 bases agree with TRBD2. J gave up 2 bases and V 7 bases, and 4 bases lay outside the gene matches. The CDR3 loop spans 13 amino acids. Germline CDR1 is MNHNS and CDR2 is SASEGT. The CDR3 nucleotides are TGTGCCAGCACGGGGGGGGTAACCTACGAGCAGTACTTC. Translation: CASTGGVTYEQYF.

The chain links TRBV7-2 to TRBJ2-3; a weak D match, TRBD2 (5 bases). V was shortened by 5 bases and J by 2 bases, with 11 bases between the two germline ends. Germline V gene sequence: CDR1 SGHTA, CDR2 FQGNSA. This CDR3 has 14 residues. The CDR3 nucleotides read TGTGCCAGCAGCCGGACTCCATACACAGATACGCAGTATTTT. This codes for CASSRTPYTDTQYF.

This chain links TRBV7-8 with TRBJ1-5; TRBD1 aligns across 11 bases. The V segment lost 0 bases and the J segment 0 bases; nucleotides outside the gene matches: 7. The CDR3 spans 19 residues. In germline, CDR1 is SGHVS, CDR2 FQNEAQ. CDR3 sequence reads: CASSLARDRGNYSNQPQHF. DNA of the CDR3: TGTGCCAGCAGCTTAGCTAGGGACAGGGGGAATTATAGCAATCAGCCCCAGCATTTT.

The V and J genes are TRBV7-2 and TRBJ2-1, with TRBD2 as a possible D gene (7 bases). V shed 3 bases and J shed 6 bases, with 15 bases lying between them. Germline CDR1 and CDR2: SGHTA and FQGNSA. This CDR3 contains 15 residues. The CDR3 loop is CASSLGGGFLNEQFF. The CDR3 region has the DNA TGTGCCAGCAGCTTGGGGGGGGGCTTCCTCAATGAGCAGTTCTTC.

This chain connects TRBV13 to TRBJ1-1; 7 bases fit TRBD1. Per the germline V gene, CDR1 is PRHDT and CDR2 is FYEKMQ (reference sequence). The V segment lost 0 bases and the J segment 1 base; nucleotides outside the gene matches: 2. This CDR3 has 15 amino acids. The CDR3 protein is CASSLGTGTNTEAFF. CDR3 in DNA: TGTGCCAGCAGCTTAGGGACAGGGACGAACACTGAAGCTTTCTTT.

The V and J genes are TRBV2 and TRBJ1-1; 9 bases match TRBD1. The CDR3 spans 15 residues. Germline loops: CDR1 SNHLY, CDR2 FYNNEI. The V and J ends lost 4 bases and 1 base, in that order; junction bases with no gene match: 4. CDR3: CASSGRTGANTEAFF. For the CDR3, the DNA is TGTGCCAGCAGTGGAAGGACAGGGGCGAACACTGAAGCTTTCTTT.

V usage is TRBV5-1 and J usage is TRBJ2-2; a possible D gene is TRBD2 (6 bases). Per the germline V gene, CDR1 is SGHRS and CDR2 is YFSETQ. The CDR3 is 15 residues long. V was clipped by 4 bases and J by 2 bases, with 12 bases between them. The CDR3 loop reads CASSLPGVNTGELFF. The CDR3 DNA reads as TGCGCCAGCAGCCTCCCGGGAGTTAACACCGGGGAGCTGTTTTTT.